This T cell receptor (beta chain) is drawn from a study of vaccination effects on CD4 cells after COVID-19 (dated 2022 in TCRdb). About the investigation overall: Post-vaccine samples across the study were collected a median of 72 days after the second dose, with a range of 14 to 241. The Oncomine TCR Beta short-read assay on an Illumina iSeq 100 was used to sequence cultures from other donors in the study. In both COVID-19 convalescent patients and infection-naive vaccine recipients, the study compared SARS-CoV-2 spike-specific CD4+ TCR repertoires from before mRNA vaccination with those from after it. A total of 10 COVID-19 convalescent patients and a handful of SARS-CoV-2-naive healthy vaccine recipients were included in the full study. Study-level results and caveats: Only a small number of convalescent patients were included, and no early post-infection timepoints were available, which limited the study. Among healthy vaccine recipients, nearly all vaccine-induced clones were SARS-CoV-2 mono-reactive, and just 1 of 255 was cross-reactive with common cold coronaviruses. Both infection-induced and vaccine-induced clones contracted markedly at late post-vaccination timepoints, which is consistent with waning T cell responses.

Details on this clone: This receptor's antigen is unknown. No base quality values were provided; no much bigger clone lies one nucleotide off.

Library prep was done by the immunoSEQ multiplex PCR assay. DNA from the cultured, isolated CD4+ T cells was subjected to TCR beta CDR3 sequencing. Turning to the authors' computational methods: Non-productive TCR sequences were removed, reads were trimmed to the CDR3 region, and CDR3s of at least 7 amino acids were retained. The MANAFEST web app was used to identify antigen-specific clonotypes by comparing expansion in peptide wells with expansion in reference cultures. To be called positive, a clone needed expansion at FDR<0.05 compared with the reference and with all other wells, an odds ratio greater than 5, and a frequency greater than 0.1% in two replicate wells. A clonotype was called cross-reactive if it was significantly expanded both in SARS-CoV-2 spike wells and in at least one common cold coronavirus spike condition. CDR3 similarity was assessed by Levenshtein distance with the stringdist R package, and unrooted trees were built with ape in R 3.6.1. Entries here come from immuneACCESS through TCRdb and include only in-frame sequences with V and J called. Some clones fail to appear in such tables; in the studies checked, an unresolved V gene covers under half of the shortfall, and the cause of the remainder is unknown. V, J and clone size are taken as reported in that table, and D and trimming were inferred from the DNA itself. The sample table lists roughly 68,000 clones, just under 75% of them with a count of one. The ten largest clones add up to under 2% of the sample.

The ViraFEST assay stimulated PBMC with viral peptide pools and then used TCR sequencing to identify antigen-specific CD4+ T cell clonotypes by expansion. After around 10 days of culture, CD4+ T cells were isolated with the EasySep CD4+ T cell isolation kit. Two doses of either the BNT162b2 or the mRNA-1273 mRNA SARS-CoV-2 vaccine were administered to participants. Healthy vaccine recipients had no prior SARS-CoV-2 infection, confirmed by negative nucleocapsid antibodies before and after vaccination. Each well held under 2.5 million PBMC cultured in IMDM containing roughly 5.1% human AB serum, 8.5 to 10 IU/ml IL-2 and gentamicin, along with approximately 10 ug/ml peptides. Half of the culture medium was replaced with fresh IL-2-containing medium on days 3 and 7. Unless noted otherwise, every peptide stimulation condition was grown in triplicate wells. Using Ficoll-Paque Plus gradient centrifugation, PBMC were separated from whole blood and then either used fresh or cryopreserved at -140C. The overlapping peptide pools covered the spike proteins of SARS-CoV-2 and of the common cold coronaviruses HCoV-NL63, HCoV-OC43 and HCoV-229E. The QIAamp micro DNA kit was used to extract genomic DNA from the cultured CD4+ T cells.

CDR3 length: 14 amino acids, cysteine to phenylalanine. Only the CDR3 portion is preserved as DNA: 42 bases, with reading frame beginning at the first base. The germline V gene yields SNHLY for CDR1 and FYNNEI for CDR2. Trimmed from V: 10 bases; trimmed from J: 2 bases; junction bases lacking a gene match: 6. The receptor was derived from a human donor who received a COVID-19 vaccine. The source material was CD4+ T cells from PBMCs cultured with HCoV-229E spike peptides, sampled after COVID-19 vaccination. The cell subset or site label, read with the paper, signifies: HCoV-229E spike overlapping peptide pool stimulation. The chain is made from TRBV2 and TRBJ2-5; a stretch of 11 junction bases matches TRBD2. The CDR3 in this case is CAIMVAGGQETQYF. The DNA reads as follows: TGTGCCATCATGGTAGCGGGGGGGCAAGAGACCCAGTACTTC.